The sample holds many counts of the clone carrying this T cell receptor beta chain. Its target is unknown. The source of the sample is a study of early T cells in non-severe SARS-CoV-2 infection. On the study more broadly: Sequencing targeted bulk RNA from unsorted whole blood, leaving chains unpaired. Study-wide points: Matching with VDJdb favored anti-spike CD8 responses (missing private and CD4 specificities).

Unique molecular identifiers were attached to individual cDNA molecules. Using its own MiXCR run on the 5' RACE reads, TCRdb lists one record per CDR3 protein. The sample lists about 67,000 distinct CDR3 sequences, roughly 10% occurring once. Sample: whole blood. The clonotype originates from an adult who was a healthcare worker with PCR-confirmed SARS-CoV-2 infection or an uninfected control (not recorded which).

CDR3 residues: CASSVGHPNTEAFF. In nucleotides, the CDR3 is TGTGCCAGCAGCGTAGGACATCCGAACACTGAAGCTTTCTTT. This chain links TRBV9 with TRBJ1-1, with no clear D. V dropped 0 bases and J dropped 1 base, with 7 bases sitting between them. The CDR3 contains 14 residues. The V gene's germline CDR1 is SGDLS and CDR2 YYNGEE.